This T cell receptor beta chain is from a study of cytotoxic CD8 clonotypes in ibrutinib-treated CLL. Regarding this clone: Antigen specificity is unknown.

The CDR3 consists of 15 residues. Germline-derived CDR1 and CDR2 are MNHNY and SVGAGI (reference sequence). V shed 4 bases and J 3 bases; nucleotides not matched to a gene: 3. Regarding the study as a whole: Clonality increased at ibrutinib response, then returned toward baseline at progression.

Some clones are missing from TCRdb's copy, which holds only in-frame ones; the method was immunoSEQ multiplex PCR. The data contain 150,000 to 200,000 clones, 55% to 85% of them singletons. This specimen was PBMCs, taken after 24 months of ibrutinib treatment. The chain links TRBV6-6 to TRBJ2-6, with TRBD1 identical over 7 bases. This clonotype was sampled from a human donor with chronic lymphocytic leukemia. CDR3 sequence: CASSSQGDGANVLTF. CDR3 DNA sequence: TGTGCCAGCAGTTCGCAGGGGGATGGGGCCAACGTCCTGACTTTC.